These T cell receptor beta chains were read from a single sample in a study of blood T cell repertoires in COVID-19. Profiled with immunoSEQ multiplex PCR; TCRdb holds only in-frame clones, not every one. This sample yields more than 120,000 clones, of which around 83% are seen a single time; 2% to 3% belongs to the top ten. The sequencing input was peripheral blood. These receptors were taken from a human donor with acute or convalescent COVID-19. The donor label of this sample is uncertain. CDR3s include the opening cysteine and the closing phenylalanine or tryptophan. Fields, in order: clone size, J gene, D gene, CDR3 length, V gene, CDR3 protein, CDR3 DNA. The D gene is left open where the match is weak. Clone size appears in some rows only: once, few, many, or a class for an expanded clone.

>.|TRBJ2-2|.|12|TRBV21-1
CASRRGTGELFF
TGTGCCAGCAGACGGGGCACCGGGGAGCTGTTTTTT
>.|TRBJ2-2|.|13|TRBV12-5
CASAPFFPGELFF
TGTGCTAGTGCCCCGTTCTTCCCCGGGGAGCTGTTTTTT
>.|TRBJ2-3|TRBD2|13|TRBV30
CAWSGLATDTQYF
TGTGCCTGGAGTGGACTAGCCACAGATACGCAGTATTTT
>.|TRBJ2-4|TRBD2|16|TRBV4-3
CASSQRYAGGANIQYF
TGCGCCAGCAGCCAACGATACGCGGGGGGGGCAAACATTCAGTACTTC
>once|TRBJ2-1|.|13|TRBV3-1/TRBV3-2
CASSPPSYNEQFF
TGTGCCAGCAGCCCTCCGTCCTACAATGAGCAGTTCTTC
>.|TRBJ2-3|.|15|TRBV30
CAWSVLAPIPDTQYF
TGTGCCTGGAGTGTTTTGGCCCCGATCCCAGATACGCAGTATTTT
>.|TRBJ1-4|.|15|TRBV4-2
CASSQDPTTNEKLFF
TGTGCCAGCAGCCAAGATCCCACAACTAATGAAAAACTGTTTTTT
>.|TRBJ2-1|.|12|TRBV7-2
CASSLGVYEQFF
TGTGCCAGCAGCTTAGGAGTATATGAGCAGTTCTTC
>.|TRBJ1-2|TRBD1|11|TRBV30
CAWARDRGITF
TGTGCCTGGGCCCGGGACAGGGGAATAACCTTC
>.|TRBJ2-1|TRBD2|13|TRBV27
CASSLPTSGTQFF
TGTGCCAGCAGTCTCCCGACTAGCGGGACGCAGTTCTTC
>.|TRBJ1-1|TRBD1|13|TRBV7-9
CASSLDGTAEAFF
TGTGCCAGCAGCTTAGACGGGACAGCGGAAGCTTTCTTT
>few|TRBJ2-1|.|15|TRBV11-1
CASSYFDNRHNEQFF
TGTGCCAGCAGCTACTTTGATAACAGGCACAATGAGCAGTTCTTC
>.|TRBJ1-6|.|14|TRBV5-1
CASSEGVRSGPLHF
TGCGCCAGCAGTGAGGGGGTGAGGTCCGGACCCCTCCACTTT
>.|TRBJ2-1|TRBD2|16|TRBV6-6
CASRLAGDGSYNEQFF
TGTGCCAGCAGATTAGCGGGAGATGGCTCCTACAATGAGCAGTTCTTC
>once|TRBJ2-1|.|16|TRBV7-2
CASSLEVGGRFYEQFF
TGTGCCAGCAGCTTAGAAGTGGGGGGGCGTTTCTATGAGCAGTTCTTC
>.|TRBJ1-2|.|16|TRBV6-2/TRBV6-3
CASSYSITGLNYGYTF
TGTGCCAGCAGTTACTCGATAACAGGGCTGAACTATGGCTACACCTTC
>.|TRBJ1-2|TRBD1|15|TRBV9
CASSVSDQGAGGYTF
TGTGCCAGCAGCGTTTCGGATCAGGGGGCCGGTGGCTACACCTTC
>.|TRBJ1-6|.|14|TRBV7-9
CASSPSSYNSPLHF
TGTGCCAGCAGCCCTAGCTCCTATAATTCACCCCTCCACTTT
>.|TRBJ2-5|TRBD1|13|TRBV7-9
CASSSTGEETQYF
TGTGCCAGCAGCTCGACAGGGGAAGAGACCCAGTACTTC
>.|TRBJ2-7|.|13|TRBV27
CASSPGQQGGLNF
TGTGCCAGCAGTCCCGGCCAACAGGGCGGACTGAACTTC
>.|TRBJ1-3|.|14|TRBV19
CASNRGFSGNTIYF
TGTGCCAGTAATCGGGGGTTCTCTGGAAACACCATATATTTT
>.|TRBJ1-6|.|13|TRBV27
CASSPGLLEALHF
TGTGCCAGCAGTCCGGGACTCCTTGAAGCCCTCCACTTT
>.|TRBJ2-1|TRBD1|14|TRBV28
CASSAEGARNEQFF
TGTGCCAGCAGCGCCGAGGGGGCGCGGAATGAGCAGTTCTTC
>.|TRBJ1-5|TRBD1|15|TRBV10-3
CAISDFRGRNQPQHF
TGTGCCATCAGTGACTTCAGGGGGCGGAATCAGCCCCAGCATTTT
>.|TRBJ1-1|TRBD1|15|TRBV7-3
CASSSGTGGDTEAFF
TGTGCCAGCAGCTCGGGGACAGGGGGAGACACTGAAGCTTTCTTT
>.|TRBJ2-5|.|15|TRBV5-5
CASSLGVGEQETQYF
TGTGCCAGCAGCTTGGGCGTCGGGGAGCAAGAGACCCAGTACTTC
>.|TRBJ2-1|.|12|TRBV6-1
CASSPGVNEQFF
TGTGCCAGCAGCCCCGGGGTCAATGAGCAGTTCTTC
>few|TRBJ2-7|.|11|TRBV5-6
CASSSLRREYF
TGTGCCAGCAGCTCCCTCCGGAGGGAGTACTTC
>.|TRBJ2-2|TRBD1|14|TRBV11-2
CASSPRGLNGELFF
TGTGCCAGCAGCCCCAGGGGGCTTAACGGGGAGCTGTTTTTT
>.|TRBJ1-3|.|12|TRBV30
CAWSQARNTIYF
TGTGCCTGGAGCCAGGCACGAAACACCATATATTTT
>once|TRBJ1-2|TRBD1|13|TRBV7-2
CASSTRQGYGYTF
TGTGCCAGCAGCACCCGACAGGGCTATGGCTACACCTTC
>.|TRBJ2-4|.|12|TRBV2
CASSEAERIQYF
TGTGCCAGCAGTGAAGCCGAGCGAATTCAGTACTTC
>.|TRBJ2-3|.|13|TRBV7-9
CASSPLATDTQYF
TGTGCCAGCAGCCCACTCGCAACAGATACGCAGTATTTT
>.|TRBJ2-1|TRBD2|15|TRBV7-2
CASSLGGGAHNEQFF
TGTGCCAGCAGCTTAGGCGGGGGAGCCCACAATGAGCAGTTCTTC
>.|TRBJ2-2|.|13|TRBV7-2
CASSSPGTGELFF
TGTGCCAGCAGCTCTCCAGGGACCGGGGAGCTGTTTTTT
>few|TRBJ2-4|TRBD1|13|TRBV29-1
CSVERGQGNIQYF
TGCAGCGTTGAAAGGGGGCAGGGGAACATTCAGTACTTC
>.|TRBJ1-5|TRBD1|15|TRBV19
CASTPGTGRYQPQHF
TGTGCCAGTACCCCAGGGACAGGTCGGTATCAGCCCCAGCATTTT
>.|TRBJ1-5|.|13|TRBV28
CASSSGQWQPQHF
TGTGCCAGCAGTTCAGGGCAGTGGCAGCCCCAGCATTTT
>.|TRBJ1-3|.|16|TRBV28
CASSFVGGGLVDTIYF
TGTGCCAGCAGTTTTGTGGGGGGTGGTCTTGTAGACACCATATATTTT
>.|TRBJ2-5|.|11|TRBV5-8
CASSIQETQYF
TGTGCCAGCAGCATACAAGAGACCCAGTACTTC
>.|TRBJ2-7|.|13|TRBV15
CATSHSRGTEQYF
TGTGCCACCAGCCATTCGCGAGGAACAGAGCAGTACTTC
>.|TRBJ2-3|TRBD2|14|TRBV6-2/TRBV6-3
CASSRAGATDTQYF
TGTGCCAGCAGCCGAGCGGGGGCCACAGATACGCAGTATTTT
>once|TRBJ2-2|.|15|TRBV7-2
CASRPAEGAAGELFF
TGTGCCAGCAGACCTGCGGAGGGGGCCGCCGGGGAGCTGTTTTTT
>.|TRBJ1-1|.|11|TRBV7-9
CASSPESGLFF
TGTGCCAGCAGCCCGGAGTCAGGGCTTTTCTTT
>.|TRBJ1-1|.|15|TRBV2
CASRGYDMLNTEAFF
TGTGCCAGCCGGGGTTATGATATGCTGAACACTGAAGCTTTCTTT
>.|TRBJ2-5|TRBD2|15|TRBV5-1
CATQRLAGGEETQYF
TGCGCCACCCAACGTCTGGCGGGAGGGGAGGAGACCCAGTACTTC
>.|TRBJ1-2|.|11|TRBV19
CASSQGYGYTF
TGTGCCAGTTCTCAGGGGTATGGCTACACCTTC
>.|TRBJ2-3|.|16|TRBV5-1
CASSLMRDLSTDTQYF
TGCGCCAGCAGCTTAATGAGGGACTTATCCACAGATACGCAGTATTTT
>.|TRBJ2-1|.|13|TRBV30
CAWSLLAMKKQFF
TGTGCCTGGAGTCTGCTAGCCATGAAGAAGCAGTTCTTC
>.|TRBJ1-2|.|15|TRBV10-3
CATSPTEPLLYGYTF
TGTGCCACTAGTCCGACTGAGCCCCTCCTCTATGGCTACACCTTC
>.|TRBJ1-1|.|13|TRBV5-6
CASSIGANTEAFF
TGTGCCAGCAGCATAGGGGCGAACACTGAAGCTTTCTTT
>.|TRBJ1-1|.|14|TRBV24-1
CAISSGQLNTEAFF
TGTGCCATCTCAAGCGGACAGCTGAACACTGAAGCTTTCTTT
>.|TRBJ2-2|TRBD1|15|TRBV7-2
CASSLEGQGGGELFF
TGTGCCAGCAGCTTAGAAGGACAGGGCGGCGGGGAGCTGTTTTTT
>.|TRBJ1-2|.|14|TRBV5-1
CASSFSGSGYGYTF
TGCGCCAGCAGCTTCTCAGGGTCCGGCTATGGCTACACCTTC
>.|TRBJ1-1|.|15|TRBV6-5
CATTSRRNVNTEAFF
TGTGCCACCACTAGCAGGCGAAACGTGAACACTGAAGCTTTCTTT